Listed here is a single TCR beta chain. There is no known antigen for this receptor. No much larger clone exists at a distance of one base, and base qualities are not known. The data were obtained in a study of T cells after yellow fever vaccination (dated by TCRdb to about 2019). Turning to the overall study: Libraries from fractions with low cell numbers were prepared with the SMART-Seq v4 Ultra Low Input RNA kit. To follow T-cell clones before and after primary and booster YFV17D yellow fever vaccination, bulk TCR alpha and beta repertoires were sequenced over time. Two healthy male donors, one aged 18 to 30 and one aged 30 to 40 years, made up the cohort. Blood was drawn at multiple timepoints before and after primary and secondary immunization, with bulk PBMC replicates and cell subsets isolated. Study-wide findings and limitations: Compared with the primary T-cell response, the secondary T-cell response was faster but weaker, reaching its peak on day 5 rather than on day 15. Because abundant contaminating clonotypes from the bulk population could be contained in FACS-sorted repertoires, computational filtering was required. A small fraction of clonotypes showed up in both the CD4 and CD8 compartments, probably as a result of convergent recombination. Most clones expanded after primary vaccination were re-detected after the booster (96% of CD4 and 88% of CD8), suggesting broad memory maintenance. Because the study included only a couple of donors, the extent to which the findings can be generalized is limited.

The sample's treatment or condition, from its label and the paper: live attenuated yellow fever vaccine strain. At each blood-draw timepoint, two biological replicates of bulk PBMCs were obtained. A standard Ficoll-Paque protocol was used to isolate PBMCs from peripheral blood. TriZol was used to extract RNA from bulk PBMCs, from CD4 and CD8 fractions, and from dextramer-positive and dextramer-negative fractions. Trimming takes 5 bases from V and 12 bases from J, and the germline ends sit 14 bases apart. Looking up the germline V gene yields CDR1 SGHNT and CDR2 YENEEA. The CDR3 holds 12 amino acids from the cysteine to the phenylalanine. The only DNA kept is the CDR3, 36 bases in frame from the first base. Sequencing used an Illumina NovaSeq 6000. TCR cDNA was synthesized by 5'RACE template switching, which introduced a universal primer site and unique molecular identifiers. Priming for cDNA synthesis came from both the TCR alpha and TCR beta constant segments. Two PCR steps were used to amplify libraries, with sample barcodes and sequencing adapters being added in the second step. Sequencing of the libraries was done on either Illumina HiSeq 2500 (2x100 bp) or NovaSeq (2x150 bp). On the authors' methods: MIGEC handled demultiplexing of reads and collapsing into UMI consensus sequences, while MiXCR performed V(D)J alignment. Vaccine-responding clonotypes were defined with edgeR using replicate PBMC samples, requiring FDR below 0.01 and a log2 fold change above 5 up to day 15. Each bulk clonotype was labeled CD4 or CD8 based on which sequenced repertoire, CD4 or CD8, contained the clonotype at higher abundance. The raw public data were reprocessed by TCRdb itself: fastp quality trimming at Q25, MiXCR clonotype calling, in-frame beta chains only. Rows matching on CDR3 protein sequence are summarized as one entry with the most common DNA and genes. These V and J calls are TCRdb output, not the study's own analysis. In all, the sample holds 300,000 to 350,000 distinct CDR3 sequences, and under 5% of those were seen once. The ten top clones hold 24% of the sample.

This clonotype originated in a man younger than 30 who received the YFV17D yellow fever vaccine. The chain is assembled from TRBV11-3 and TRBJ2-1, with the D gene possibly TRBD1 or TRBD2, each one fitting 5 bases. The sequencing used PBMCs, collected 5 days after the yellow fever booster vaccination. The CDR3 protein: CASSGEGTGQFF. Read as DNA, the sequence is TGTGCCAGCAGCGGCGAGGGGACGGGGCAGTTCTTC.